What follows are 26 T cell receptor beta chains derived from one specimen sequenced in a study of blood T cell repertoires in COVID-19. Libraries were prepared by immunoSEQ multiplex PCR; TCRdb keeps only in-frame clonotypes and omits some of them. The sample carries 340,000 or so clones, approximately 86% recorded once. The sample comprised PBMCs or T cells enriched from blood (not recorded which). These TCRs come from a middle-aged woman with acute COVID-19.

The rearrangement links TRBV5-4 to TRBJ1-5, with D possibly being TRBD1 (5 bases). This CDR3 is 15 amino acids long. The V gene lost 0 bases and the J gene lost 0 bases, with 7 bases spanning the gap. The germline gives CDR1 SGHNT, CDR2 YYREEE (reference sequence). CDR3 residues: CASSLDGASNQPQHF. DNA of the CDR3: TGTGCCAGCAGCTTGGATGGGGCTAGCAATCAGCCCCAGCATTTT.

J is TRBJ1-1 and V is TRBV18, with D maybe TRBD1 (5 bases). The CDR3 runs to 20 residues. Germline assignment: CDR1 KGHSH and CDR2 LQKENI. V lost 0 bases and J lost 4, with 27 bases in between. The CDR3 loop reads CASSPPGTRTGAALGTEAFF. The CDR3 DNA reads TGTGCCAGCTCACCACCTGGGACTCGAACAGGCGCGGCACTGGGCACTGAAGCTTTCTTT.

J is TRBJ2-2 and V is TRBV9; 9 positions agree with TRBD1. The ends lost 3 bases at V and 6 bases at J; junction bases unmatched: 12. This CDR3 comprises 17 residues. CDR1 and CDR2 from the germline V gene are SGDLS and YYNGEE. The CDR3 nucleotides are TGTGCCAGCAGCGCAGCCGATTGGGACAGGGAGTCCGGGGAGCTGTTTTTT. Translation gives CASSAADWDRESGELFF.

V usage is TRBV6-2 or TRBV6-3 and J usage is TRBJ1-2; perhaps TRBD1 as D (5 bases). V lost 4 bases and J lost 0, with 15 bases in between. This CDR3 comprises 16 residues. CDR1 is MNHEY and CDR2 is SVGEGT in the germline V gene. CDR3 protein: CASSFRVLKTNYGYTF. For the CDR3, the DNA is TGTGCCAGCAGTTTCAGGGTTCTCAAAACTAACTATGGCTACACCTTC.

Written as DNA, the CDR3 is TGTGCCAGCAGGGGACAGGGGAATCAGCCCCAGCATTTT. Translation gives CASRGQGNQPQHF. This rearrangement joins TRBV2 to TRBJ1-5; 10 bases match TRBD1. CDR1 and CDR2 (germline): SNHLY, FYNNEI. The CDR3 runs 13 residues. Unmatched junction bases numbered 0, after V lost 6 bases and J lost 4 bases.

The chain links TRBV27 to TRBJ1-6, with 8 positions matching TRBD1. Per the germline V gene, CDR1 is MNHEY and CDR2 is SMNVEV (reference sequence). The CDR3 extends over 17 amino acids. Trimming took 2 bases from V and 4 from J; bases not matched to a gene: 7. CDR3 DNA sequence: TGTGCCAGCAGTTTAAATTCCGGGACAGGTTATAATTCACCCCTCCACTTT. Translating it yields CASSLNSGTGYNSPLHF.

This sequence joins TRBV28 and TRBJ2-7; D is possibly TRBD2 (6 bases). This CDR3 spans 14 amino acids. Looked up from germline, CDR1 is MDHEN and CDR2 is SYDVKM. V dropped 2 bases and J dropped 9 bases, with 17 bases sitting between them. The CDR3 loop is CASSLVQAGTSQYF. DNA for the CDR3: TGTGCCAGCAGTTTAGTCCAGGCCGGGACTTCGCAGTACTTC.

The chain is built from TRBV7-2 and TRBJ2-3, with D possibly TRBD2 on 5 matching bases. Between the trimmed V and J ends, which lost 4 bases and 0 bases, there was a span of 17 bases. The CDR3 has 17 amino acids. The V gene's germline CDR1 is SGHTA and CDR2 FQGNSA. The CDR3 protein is CASSSGIGGGSTDTQYF. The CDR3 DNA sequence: TGTGCCAGCAGCTCAGGAATAGGCGGCGGGAGCACAGATACGCAGTATTTT.

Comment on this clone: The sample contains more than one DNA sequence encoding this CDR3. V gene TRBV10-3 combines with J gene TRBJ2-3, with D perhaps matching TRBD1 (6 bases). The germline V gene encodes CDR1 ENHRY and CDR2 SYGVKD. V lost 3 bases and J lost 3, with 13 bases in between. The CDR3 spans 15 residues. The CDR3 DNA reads TGTGCCATCAGTGACCCGACAGGAGAAACAGATACGCAGTATTTT. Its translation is CAISDPTGETDTQYF.

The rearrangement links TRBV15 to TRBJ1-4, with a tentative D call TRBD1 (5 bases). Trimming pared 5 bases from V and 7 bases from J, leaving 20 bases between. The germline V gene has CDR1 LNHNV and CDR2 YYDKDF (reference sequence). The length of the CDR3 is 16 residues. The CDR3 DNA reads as TGTGCCACCAGCCCTCGACCGGGGGACCACGGTGAAAAACTGTTTTTT. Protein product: CATSPRPGDHGEKLFF. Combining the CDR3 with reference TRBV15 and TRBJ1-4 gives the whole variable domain DAMVIQNPRYQVTQFGKPVTLSCSQTLNHNVMYWYQQKSSQAPKLLFHYYDKDFNNEADTPDNFQSRRPNTSFCFLDIRSPGLGDTAMYLCATSPRPGDHGEKLFFGSGTQLSVL.

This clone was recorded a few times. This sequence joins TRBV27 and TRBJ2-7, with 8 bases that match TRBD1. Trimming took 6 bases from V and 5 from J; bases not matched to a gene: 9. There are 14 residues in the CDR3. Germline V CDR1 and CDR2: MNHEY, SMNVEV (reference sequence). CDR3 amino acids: CASSLDRVENEQYF. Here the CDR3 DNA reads TGTGCCAGCAGCCTGGACAGGGTAGAGAACGAGCAGTACTTC.

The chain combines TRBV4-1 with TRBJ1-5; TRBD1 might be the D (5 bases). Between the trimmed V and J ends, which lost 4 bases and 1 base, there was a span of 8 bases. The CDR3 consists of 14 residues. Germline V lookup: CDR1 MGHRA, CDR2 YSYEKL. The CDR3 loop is CASSRGHSNQPQHF. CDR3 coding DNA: TGCGCCAGCAGCCGAGGACACAGCAATCAGCCCCAGCATTTT.

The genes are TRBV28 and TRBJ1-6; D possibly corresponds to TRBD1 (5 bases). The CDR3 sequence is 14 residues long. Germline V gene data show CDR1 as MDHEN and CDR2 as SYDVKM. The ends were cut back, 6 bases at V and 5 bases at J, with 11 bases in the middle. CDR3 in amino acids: CASRRQWNNSPLHF. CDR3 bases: TGTGCCAGCAGAAGACAGTGGAATAATTCACCCCTCCACTTT.

The CDR3 sequence: CASSKTGLNTEAFF. The CDR3 DNA sequence: TGTGCCAGCAGCAAGACAGGGCTGAACACTGAAGCTTTCTTT. The V gene is TRBV6-5, the J gene TRBJ1-1; 7 bases line up with TRBD1. V lost 6 bases, J lost 0 bases, and 4 bases stayed unmatched. CDR3 length equals 14 residues. The germline V gene has CDR1 MNHEY and CDR2 SVGAGI.

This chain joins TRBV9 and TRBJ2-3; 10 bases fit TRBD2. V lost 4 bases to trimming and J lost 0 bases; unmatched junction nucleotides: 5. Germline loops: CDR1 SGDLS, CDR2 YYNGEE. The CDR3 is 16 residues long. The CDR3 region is CASSLGTSASTDTQYF. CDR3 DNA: TGTGCCAGCAGCCTTGGGACTAGCGCGAGCACAGATACGCAGTATTTT. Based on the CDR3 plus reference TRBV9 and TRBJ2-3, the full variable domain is DSGVTQTPKHLITATGQRVTLRCSPRSGDLSVYWYQQSLDQGLQFLIQYYNGEERAKGNILERFSAQQFPDLHSELNLSSLELGDSALYFCASSLGTSASTDTQYFGPGTRLTVL.

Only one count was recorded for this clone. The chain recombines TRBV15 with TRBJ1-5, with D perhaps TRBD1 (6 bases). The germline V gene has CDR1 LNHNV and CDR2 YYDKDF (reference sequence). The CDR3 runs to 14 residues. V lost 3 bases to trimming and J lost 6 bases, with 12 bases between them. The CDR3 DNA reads TGTGCCACCAGCAGGGGGGTAGGGGGTCAGCCCCAGCATTTT. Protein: CATSRGVGGQPQHF.

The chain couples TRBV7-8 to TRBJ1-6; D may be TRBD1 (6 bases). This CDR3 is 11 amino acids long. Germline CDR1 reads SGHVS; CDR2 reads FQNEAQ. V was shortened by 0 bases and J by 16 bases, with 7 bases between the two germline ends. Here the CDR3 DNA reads TGTGCCAGCAGCTTAGCGACAGGACTCCACTTT. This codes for CASSLATGLHF. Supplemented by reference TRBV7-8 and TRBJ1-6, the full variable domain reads GAGVSQSPRYKVAKRGQDVALRCDPISGHVSLFWYQQALGQGPEFLTYFQNEAQLDKSGLPSDRFFAERPEGSVSTLKIQRTQQEDSAVYLCASSLATGLHFGNGTRLTVT.

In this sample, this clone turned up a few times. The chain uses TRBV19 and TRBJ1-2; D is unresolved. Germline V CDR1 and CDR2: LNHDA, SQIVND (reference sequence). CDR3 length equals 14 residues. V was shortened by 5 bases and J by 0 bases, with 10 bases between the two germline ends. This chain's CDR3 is CASSWAEANYGYTF. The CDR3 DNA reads TGTGCCAGTAGTTGGGCAGAAGCTAACTATGGCTACACCTTC. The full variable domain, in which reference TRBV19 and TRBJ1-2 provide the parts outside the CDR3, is DGGITQSPKYLFRKEGQNVTLSCEQNLNHDAMYWYRQDPGQGLRLIYYSQIVNDFQKGDIAEGYSVSREKKESFPLTVTSAQKNPTAFYLCASSWAEANYGYTFGSGTRLTVV.

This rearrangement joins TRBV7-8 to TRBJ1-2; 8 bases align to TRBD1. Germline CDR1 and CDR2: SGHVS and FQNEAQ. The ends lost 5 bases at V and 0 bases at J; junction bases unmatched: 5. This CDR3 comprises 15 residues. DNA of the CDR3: TGTGCCAGCAGCGCCGGACAGGGAGCTAACTATGGCTACACCTTC. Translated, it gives CASSAGQGANYGYTF. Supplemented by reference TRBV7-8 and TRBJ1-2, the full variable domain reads GAGVSQSPRYKVAKRGQDVALRCDPISGHVSLFWYQQALGQGPEFLTYFQNEAQLDKSGLPSDRFFAERPEGSVSTLKIQRTQQEDSAVYLCASSAGQGANYGYTFGSGTRLTVV.

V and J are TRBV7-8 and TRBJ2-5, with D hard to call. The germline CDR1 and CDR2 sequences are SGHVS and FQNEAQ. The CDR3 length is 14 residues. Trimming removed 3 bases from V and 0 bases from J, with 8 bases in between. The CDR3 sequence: CASSLFQNQETQYF. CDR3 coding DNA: TGTGCCAGCAGCTTGTTCCAGAACCAAGAGACCCAGTACTTC. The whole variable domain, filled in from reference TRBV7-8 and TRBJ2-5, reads GAGVSQSPRYKVAKRGQDVALRCDPISGHVSLFWYQQALGQGPEFLTYFQNEAQLDKSGLPSDRFFAERPEGSVSTLKIQRTQQEDSAVYLCASSLFQNQETQYFGPGTRLLVL.

This CDR3 is CASRGQGKTQYF. DNA for the CDR3: TGTGCCAGCCGGGGACAGGGAAAGACCCAGTACTTC. The chain has TRBV2 and TRBJ2-5; TRBD1 agrees at 9 bases. This CDR3 spans 12 amino acids. CDR1 is SNHLY and CDR2 is FYNNEI in the germline V gene. Trimming took 8 bases from V and 6 from J; bases not matched to a gene: 4.

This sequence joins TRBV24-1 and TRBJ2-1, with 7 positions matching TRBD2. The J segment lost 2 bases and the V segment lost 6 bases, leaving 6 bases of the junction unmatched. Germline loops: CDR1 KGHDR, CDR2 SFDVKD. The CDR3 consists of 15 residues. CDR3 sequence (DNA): TGTGCCACCAGTAATCCTAGCGGCGCCTACAATGAGCAGTTCTTC. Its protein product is CATSNPSGAYNEQFF.

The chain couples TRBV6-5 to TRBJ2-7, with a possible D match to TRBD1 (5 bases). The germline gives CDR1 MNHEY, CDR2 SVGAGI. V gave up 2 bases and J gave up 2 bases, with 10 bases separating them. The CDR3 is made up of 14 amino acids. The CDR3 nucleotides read TGTGCCAGCAGTTACAGGCCAGGGACCTACGAGCAGTACTTC. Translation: CASSYRPGTYEQYF.

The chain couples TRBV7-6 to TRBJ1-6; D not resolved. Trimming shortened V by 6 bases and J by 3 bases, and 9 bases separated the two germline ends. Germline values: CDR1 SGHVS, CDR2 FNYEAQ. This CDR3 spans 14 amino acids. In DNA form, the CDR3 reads TGTGCCAGCAGGGAGAACGACTATAATTCACCCCTCCACTTT. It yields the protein CASRENDYNSPLHF.

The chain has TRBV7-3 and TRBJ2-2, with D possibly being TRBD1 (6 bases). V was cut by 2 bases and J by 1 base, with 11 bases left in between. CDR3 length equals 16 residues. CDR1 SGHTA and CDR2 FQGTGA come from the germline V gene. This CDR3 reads CASSLLDRLNTGELFF. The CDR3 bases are TGTGCCAGCAGCTTACTGGACAGATTGAACACCGGGGAGCTGTTTTTT.

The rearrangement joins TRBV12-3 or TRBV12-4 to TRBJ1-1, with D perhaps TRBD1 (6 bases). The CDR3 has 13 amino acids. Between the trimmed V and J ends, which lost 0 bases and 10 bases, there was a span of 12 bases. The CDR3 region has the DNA TGTGCCAGCAGTTTAGCGAACAGGGTCCCAGCTTTCTTT. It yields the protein CASSLANRVPAFF.